This TCR beta chain appears in the sequencing data of a study of control samples from healthy donors and cancer patients. This CDR3 is 17 amino acids long. Germline V gene sequence: CDR1 MNHNS, CDR2 SASEGT. Trimming removed 2 bases from V and 0 bases from J; junction bases left unmatched: 6. Sequencing used immunoSEQ multiplex PCR; TCRdb keeps in-frame clones, though not all of them. The sample has over 60,000 clones, roughly 85% seen once; the top ten hold approximately 5%. Sequencing was performed on blood. The chain couples TRBV6-1 to TRBJ2-4; 8 bases match TRBD1. This receptor was obtained from a man aged 35 to 55 in good health. CDR3 in amino acids: CASSESGTGIAKNIQYF. Here the CDR3 DNA reads TGTGCCAGCAGTGAATCCGGGACAGGTATAGCCAAAAACATTCAGTACTTC.